Following are 10 T cell receptor beta chains from one sample sequenced in a study of PD-1 blockade in classical Hodgkin lymphoma. Produced via immunoSEQ multiplex PCR; TCRdb's table is partial and in-frame only. The sample lists tens of thousands of clones; 75% to 90% were seen once. Noted time point: cycle 4 day 1 (C4D1), after six to seven weeks of nivolumab. No patient escaped relapse after autologous stem cell transplantation, and brentuximab vedotin exposure varied. Purification of CD4+ T cells from thawed PBMCs was achieved by magnetic negative selection. Sequenced material: CD4+ T cells from blood, taken before the fourth cycle of nivolumab. These receptors were obtained from a human donor with classical Hodgkin lymphoma.

This chain links TRBV11-2 with TRBJ2-3; 7 bases line up with TRBD2. Germline-derived CDR1 and CDR2 are SGHAT and FQNNGV. Unmatched junction bases numbered 8, after V lost 5 bases and J lost 3 bases. The CDR3 covers 15 residues. The CDR3 region is CASSRLARSTDTQYF. The CDR3 DNA reads as TGTGCCAGCAGCCGACTAGCACGTTCTACAGATACGCAGTATTTT.

The CDR3, as DNA: TGTGCCAGCACCATAACTACTCCGACTAGCTGGGACGGTGAGCAGTTCTTC. This codes for CASTITTPTSWDGEQFF. This rearrangement joins TRBV5-4 to TRBJ2-1; 7 nucleotides match TRBD2. Losses at the gene ends were 6 bases for V and 9 bases for J; bases not matched to a gene: 21. The CDR3 consists of 17 residues. CDR1 is SGHNT, CDR2 YYREEE, per germline (reference sequence).

The chain joins TRBV5-4 to TRBJ2-5; 9 bases map to TRBD1. With V trimmed by 0 bases and J by 3 bases, 6 bases remained unmatched. This CDR3 comprises 16 residues. Per germline, CDR1 SGHNT and CDR2 YYREEE (reference sequence). CDR3 loop: CASSLEQRTGEETQYF. CDR3 nucleotide sequence: TGTGCCAGCAGCTTGGAGCAGAGGACAGGGGAAGAGACCCAGTACTTC.

The chain is built from TRBV10-3 and TRBJ1-1; D is unresolved. Trimming cost V 6 bases and J 3 bases, with 11 bases left between them. Per the germline V gene, CDR1 is ENHRY and CDR2 is SYGVKD. The CDR3 covers 13 residues. CDR3 protein: CAIRRTPDTEAFF. CDR3 sequence (DNA): TGTGCCATCAGGAGAACCCCGGACACTGAAGCTTTCTTT.

The chain is built from TRBV7-6 and TRBJ1-5; D is possibly TRBD1 (5 bases). This CDR3 is built from 14 residues. V lost 2 bases to trimming and J lost 4 bases, with 9 bases between them. CDR1 is SGHVS and CDR2 is FNYEAQ in the germline V gene. The CDR3 region is CASSLHQGNQPQHF. CDR3 nucleotide sequence: TGTGCCAGCAGCTTACATCAGGGAAATCAGCCCCAGCATTTT. Together with reference TRBV7-6 and TRBJ1-5, the CDR3 gives the full variable domain: GAGVSQSPRYKVTKRGQDVALRCDPISGHVSLYWYRQALGQGPEFLTYFNYEAQQDKSGLPNDRFSAERPEGSISTLTIQRTEQRDSAMYRCASSLHQGNQPQHFGDGTRLSIL.

The chain links TRBV30 to TRBJ2-7; D could derive from TRBD1 or TRBD2 (6 bases each). CDR3 length: 16 residues. Trimming took 5 bases from V and 0 from J, leaving 20 bases between them. Germline CDR1 is GTSNPN and CDR2 is SVGIG (reference sequence). This chain's CDR3 is CAWRTGGGHYSYEQYF. CDR3 DNA sequence: TGTGCCTGGCGGACCGGGGGCGGCCACTACTCCTACGAGCAGTACTTC.

The V and J genes are TRBV28 and TRBJ1-3, with D tentatively TRBD1 (6 bases). Germline lookup yields CDR1 MDHEN and CDR2 SYDVKM. The length of the CDR3 is 13 residues. V lost 5 bases, J lost 9 bases, and 14 bases lay in between. The CDR3 region has the DNA TGTGCCAGCAGTCCACACAGGGTGCGCACCATATATTTT. The encoded protein is CASSPHRVRTIYF.

The chain links TRBV28 to TRBJ1-2; D may be TRBD1 (5 bases). The CDR3 extends over 14 amino acids. V lost 2 bases and J 8 bases, leaving 15 bases between the germline ends. Germline V gene sequence: CDR1 MDHEN, CDR2 SYDVKM. The CDR3 reads CASSLLRASRGYTF. In DNA form, the CDR3 reads TGTGCCAGCAGTTTACTCAGGGCATCGCGCGGCTACACCTTC.

V gene TRBV5-1 combines with J gene TRBJ1-2; 7 bases align to TRBD1. This CDR3 has 14 amino acids. Germline V gene data show CDR1 as SGHRS and CDR2 as YFSETQ. V was clipped by 3 bases and J by 5 bases; unmatched bases: 7. The CDR3 DNA is TGCGCCAGCAGCTCGGGGGACAGAGGGTATGGCTACACCTTC. Its protein is CASSSGDRGYGYTF. Filled out from reference TRBV5-1 and TRBJ1-2, the complete variable domain reads KAGVTQTPRYLIKTRGQQVTLSCSPISGHRSVSWYQQTPGQGLQFLFEYFSETQRNKGNFPGRFSGRQFSNSRSEMNVSTLELGDSALYLCASSSGDRGYGYTFGSGTRLTVV.

The sample holds one count of this clone. The chain has TRBV27 and TRBJ2-1, with 7 bases fitting TRBD1. The trim removed 5 bases at V and 4 bases at J, leaving 2 bases unmatched. The germline V gene has CDR1 MNHEY and CDR2 SMNVEV (reference sequence). CDR3 length equals 13 residues. This chain's CDR3 is CASSRDRYNEQFF. DNA of the CDR3: TGTGCCAGCAGTAGGGACAGATACAATGAGCAGTTCTTC.